This TCR beta chain was identified during a study of low-dose radiotherapy and immunotherapy resistance in tumors. V was pared by 1 base and J by 4 bases, with 16 bases between. Germline V CDR1 and CDR2: SGHTA, FQGNSA. CDR3 length: 16 amino acids. Time point indicated: after trial treatment. Described treatment: LDRT plus nivolumab, ipilimumab, low-dose cyclophosphamide and aspirin (RACIN trial). TRAV and TRBV primers primed cDNA for both TCRalpha and TCRbeta. TCR amplification involved 20 PCR cycles with a constant-region primer and V-primer adapter. TCRdb recomputed calls from the reads with MiXCR, one row per CDR3 protein. The sample carries some 46,000 distinct CDR3 sequences, approximately 26% recorded once.

The chain is built from TRBV7-2 and TRBJ2-5, with a tentative D call TRBD2 (6 bases). The receptor's source is a male donor with prostate cancer. The input for sequencing was PBMCs, taken after low-dose radiotherapy plus immunotherapy. CDR3 nucleotide sequence: TGTGCCAGCAGCTTAGATGAGGGCCAGGGAGGAGAGACCCAGTACTTC. This sequence encodes CASSLDEGQGGETQYF.